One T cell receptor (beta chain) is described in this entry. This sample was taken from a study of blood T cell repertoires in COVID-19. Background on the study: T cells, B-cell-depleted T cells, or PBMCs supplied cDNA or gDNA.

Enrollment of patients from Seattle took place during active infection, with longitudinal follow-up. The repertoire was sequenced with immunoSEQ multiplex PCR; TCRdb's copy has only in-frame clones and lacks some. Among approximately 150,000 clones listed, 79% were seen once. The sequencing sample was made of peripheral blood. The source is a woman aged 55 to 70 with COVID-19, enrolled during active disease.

The CDR3 nucleotides are TGTGCCAGCAGTTCCTCACTCAACTATGGCTACACCTTC. Translation gives CASSSSLNYGYTF. This rearrangement joins TRBV27 to TRBJ1-2; the D is unclear. The CDR3 has 13 amino acids. V lost 4 bases and J lost 2, with 8 bases in between. CDR1 and CDR2 from the germline V gene are MNHEY and SMNVEV (reference sequence).